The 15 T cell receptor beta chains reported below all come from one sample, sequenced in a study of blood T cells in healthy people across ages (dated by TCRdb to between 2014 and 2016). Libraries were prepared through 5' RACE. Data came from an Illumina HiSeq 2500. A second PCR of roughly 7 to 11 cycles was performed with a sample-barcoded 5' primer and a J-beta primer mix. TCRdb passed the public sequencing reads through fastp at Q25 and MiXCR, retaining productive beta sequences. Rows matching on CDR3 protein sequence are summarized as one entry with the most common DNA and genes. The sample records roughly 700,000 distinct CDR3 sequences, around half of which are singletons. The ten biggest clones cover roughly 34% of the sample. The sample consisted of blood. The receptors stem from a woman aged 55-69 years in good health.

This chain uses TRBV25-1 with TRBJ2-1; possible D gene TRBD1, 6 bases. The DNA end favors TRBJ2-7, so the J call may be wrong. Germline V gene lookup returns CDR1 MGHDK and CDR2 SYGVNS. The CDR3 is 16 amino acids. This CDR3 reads CASSDGGGDSYNEQYF. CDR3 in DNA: TGTGCCAGCAGTGATGGGGGCGGCGACTCCTACAATGAGCAGTACTTC.

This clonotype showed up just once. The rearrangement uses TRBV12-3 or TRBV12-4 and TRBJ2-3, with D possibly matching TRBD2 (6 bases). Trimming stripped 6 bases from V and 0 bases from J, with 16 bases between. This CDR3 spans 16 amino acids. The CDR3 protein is CASSRRDPPSTDTQYF. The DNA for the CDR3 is TGTGCCAGCAGCCGGCGGGACCCCCCTAGCACAGATACGCAGTATTTT.

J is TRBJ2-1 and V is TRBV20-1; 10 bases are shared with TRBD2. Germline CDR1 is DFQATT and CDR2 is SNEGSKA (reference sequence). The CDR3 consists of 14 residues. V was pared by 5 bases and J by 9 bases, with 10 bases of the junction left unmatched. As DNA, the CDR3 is TGCAGTGCTGTCGTCCCCTCTAGCGGGAGTGAGCAGTTCTTC. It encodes CSAVVPSSGSEQFF.

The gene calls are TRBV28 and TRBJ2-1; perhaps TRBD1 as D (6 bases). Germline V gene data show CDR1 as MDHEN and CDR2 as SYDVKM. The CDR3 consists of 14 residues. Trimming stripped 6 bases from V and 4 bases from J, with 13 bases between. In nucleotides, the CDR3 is TGTGCCAGCAGCCACAGGGTCCCATACAATGAGCAGTTCTTC. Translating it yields CASSHRVPYNEQFF.

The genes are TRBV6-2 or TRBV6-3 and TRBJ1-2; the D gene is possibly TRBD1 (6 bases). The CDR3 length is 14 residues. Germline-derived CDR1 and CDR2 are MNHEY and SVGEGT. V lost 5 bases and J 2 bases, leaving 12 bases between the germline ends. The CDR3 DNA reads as TGTGCCAGCAGTACAGGGTCGATGAACTATGGCTACACCTTC. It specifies CASSTGSMNYGYTF.

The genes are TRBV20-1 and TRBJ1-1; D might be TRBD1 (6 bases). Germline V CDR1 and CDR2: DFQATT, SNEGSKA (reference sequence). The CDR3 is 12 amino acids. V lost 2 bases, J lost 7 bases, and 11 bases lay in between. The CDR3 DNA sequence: TGCAGTGCTAGACCCTTGGACAGTGAAGCTTTCTTT. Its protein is CSARPLDSEAFF.

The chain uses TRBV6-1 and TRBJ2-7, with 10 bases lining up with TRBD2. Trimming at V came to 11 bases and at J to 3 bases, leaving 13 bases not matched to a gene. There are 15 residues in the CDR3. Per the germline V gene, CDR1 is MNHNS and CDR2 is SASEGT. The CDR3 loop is CAGGASGSGNYEQYF. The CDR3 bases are TGTGCCGGCGGGGCTAGCGGGAGTGGGAACTACGAGCAGTACTTC.

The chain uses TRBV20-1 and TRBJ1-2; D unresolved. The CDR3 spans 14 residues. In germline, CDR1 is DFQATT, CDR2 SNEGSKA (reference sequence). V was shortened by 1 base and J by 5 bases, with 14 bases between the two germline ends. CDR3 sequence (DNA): TGCAGTGCTAGAGTGGAGGAAGAAGGGTATGGCTACACCTTC. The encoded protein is CSARVEEEGYGYTF.

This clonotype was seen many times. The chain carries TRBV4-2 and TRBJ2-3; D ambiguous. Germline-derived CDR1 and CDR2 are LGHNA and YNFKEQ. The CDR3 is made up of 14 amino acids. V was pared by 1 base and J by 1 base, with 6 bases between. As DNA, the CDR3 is TGTGCCAGCAGCCAAGGTGGTCGCACAGATACGCAGTATTTT. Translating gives CASSQGGRTDTQYF.

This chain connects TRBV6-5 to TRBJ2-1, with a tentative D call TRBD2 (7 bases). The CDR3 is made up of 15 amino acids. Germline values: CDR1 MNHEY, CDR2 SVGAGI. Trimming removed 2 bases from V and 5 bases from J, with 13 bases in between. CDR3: CASSYPGRGHNEQFF. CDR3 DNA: TGTGCCAGCAGTTACCCCGGGCGGGGGCACAATGAGCAGTTCTTC.

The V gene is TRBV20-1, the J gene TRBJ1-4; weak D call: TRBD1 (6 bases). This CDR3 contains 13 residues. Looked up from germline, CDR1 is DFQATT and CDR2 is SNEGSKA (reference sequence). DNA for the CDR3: TGCAGCGCCCGGGGGGCGCAGAGTGAAAAACTGTTTTTT. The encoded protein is CSARGAQSEKLFF.

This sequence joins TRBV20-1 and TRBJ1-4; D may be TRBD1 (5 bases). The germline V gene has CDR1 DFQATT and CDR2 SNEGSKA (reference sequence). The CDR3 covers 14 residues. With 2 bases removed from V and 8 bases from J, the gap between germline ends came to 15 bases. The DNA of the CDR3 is TGCAGTGCTAGATCCGGACAAGGACCAGAAAAACTGTTTTTT. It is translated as CSARSGQGPEKLFF.

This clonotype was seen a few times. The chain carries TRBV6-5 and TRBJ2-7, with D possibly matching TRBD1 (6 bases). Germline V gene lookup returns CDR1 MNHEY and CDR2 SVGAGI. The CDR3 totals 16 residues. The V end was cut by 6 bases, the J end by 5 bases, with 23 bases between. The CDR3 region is CASRYTDSPSSHEQYF. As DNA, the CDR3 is TGTGCCAGCAGATATACGGACAGCCCCAGTTCTCACGAGCAGTACTTC.

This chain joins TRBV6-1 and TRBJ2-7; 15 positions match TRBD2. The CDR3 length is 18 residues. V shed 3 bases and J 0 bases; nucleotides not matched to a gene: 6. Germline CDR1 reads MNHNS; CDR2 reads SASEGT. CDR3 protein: CASSDSGTSGRSSYEQYF. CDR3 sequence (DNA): TGTGCCAGCAGTGATTCCGGGACTAGCGGGAGGAGCTCCTACGAGCAGTACTTC.

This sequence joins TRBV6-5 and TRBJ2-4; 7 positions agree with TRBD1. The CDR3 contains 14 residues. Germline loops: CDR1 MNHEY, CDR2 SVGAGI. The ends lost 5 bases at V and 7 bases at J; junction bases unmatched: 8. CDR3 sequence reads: CASSRTGVVNIQYF. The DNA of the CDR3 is TGTGCCAGCAGTAGAACAGGGGTTGTGAACATTCAGTACTTC.